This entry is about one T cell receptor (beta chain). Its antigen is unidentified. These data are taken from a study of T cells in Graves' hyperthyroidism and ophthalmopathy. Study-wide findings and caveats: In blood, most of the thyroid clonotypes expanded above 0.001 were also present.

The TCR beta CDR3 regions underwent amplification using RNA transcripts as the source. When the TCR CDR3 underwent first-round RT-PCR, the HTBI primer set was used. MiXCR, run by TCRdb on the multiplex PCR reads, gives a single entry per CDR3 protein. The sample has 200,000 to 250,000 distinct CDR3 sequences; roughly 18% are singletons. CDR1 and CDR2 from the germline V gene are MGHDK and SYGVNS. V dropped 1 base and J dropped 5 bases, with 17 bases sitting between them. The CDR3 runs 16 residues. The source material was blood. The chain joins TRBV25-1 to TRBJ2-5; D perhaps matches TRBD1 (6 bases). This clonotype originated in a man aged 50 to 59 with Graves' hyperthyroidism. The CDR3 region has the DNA TGTGCCAGCAGTGAATTCCCAGGCGACCAGGGGGAGACCCAGTACTTC. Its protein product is CASSEFPGDQGETQYF.